The 20 T cell receptor beta chains below all came from one sample that was sequenced in a study of memory CD4+ T cells and cytomegalovirus serostatus. TCRdb's table, derived via immunoSEQ multiplex PCR, lists solely in-frame clones and lacks some. The sample carries more than 50,000 clones, 60% to 80% recorded once. The sort gate was single viable CD3+CD4+CD8-CD45RO+ cells for memory CD4+ T cells. The sequenced material came from memory CD4+ T cells from blood. All receptors come from an adult in good health and CMV-seronegative.

The V gene is TRBV28, the J gene TRBJ2-1; tentative D call: TRBD1 (5 bases). The germline V gene encodes CDR1 MDHEN and CDR2 SYDVKM. V was pared by 7 bases and J by 3 bases, with 10 bases between. CDR3 size: 13 residues. As DNA, the CDR3 is TGTGCCAGCACCCCGACAGACTACAATGAGCAGTTCTTC. Protein sequence: CASTPTDYNEQFF.

This chain links TRBV2 with TRBJ1-2; TRBD1 might be the D (6 bases). Germline V CDR1 and CDR2: SNHLY, FYNNEI. Trimming pared 10 bases from V and 0 bases from J, leaving 12 bases between. CDR3 size: 13 residues. The CDR3 reads CATLDRANYGYTF. In DNA form, the CDR3 reads TGTGCCACCTTGGACAGAGCTAACTATGGCTACACCTTC.

J is TRBJ1-1 and V is TRBV21-1. TRBV21-1 is an annotated pseudogene. The CDR3 totals 12 residues. For the CDR3, the DNA is TGTGCCAGCGCGCACCTGAACACTGAAGCTTTCTTT. This codes for CASAHLNTEAFF.

This sequence joins TRBV5-4 and TRBJ2-2; maybe TRBD1 (6 bases). There are 14 residues in the CDR3. V gave up 2 bases and J gave up 4 bases, with 9 bases separating them. The V gene's germline CDR1 is SGHNT and CDR2 YYREEE (reference sequence). This chain's CDR3 is CASSFTGTTGELFF. CDR3 bases: TGTGCCAGCAGCTTTACAGGGACCACCGGGGAGCTGTTTTTT.

The rearrangement links TRBV28 to TRBJ1-2; 9 nucleotides align to TRBD1. The V and J ends lost 5 bases and 8 bases, in that order; junction bases with no gene match: 9. The germline CDR1 and CDR2 sequences are MDHEN and SYDVKM. The CDR3 loop spans 14 amino acids. In DNA form, the CDR3 reads TGTGCCAGCAGTACCCCCGGGACAGGGAACGGCTACACCTTC. Its protein is CASSTPGTGNGYTF.

The rearrangement links TRBV6-5 to TRBJ1-1; possible D gene TRBD1, 5 bases. V shed 7 bases and J shed 0 bases, with 15 bases lying between them. The CDR3 extends over 15 amino acids. Germline V gene sequence: CDR1 MNHEY, CDR2 SVGAGI. Written as DNA, the CDR3 is TGTGCCAGCACCCTGAACAGGCTCATGAACACTGAAGCTTTCTTT. Translation: CASTLNRLMNTEAFF.

This clone appeared once. The chain uses TRBV6-6 and TRBJ2-1; TRBD2 matches at 8 bases. Germline V gives CDR1 MNHNY, CDR2 SVGAGI (reference sequence). The CDR3 runs 14 residues. Unmatched junction bases numbered 3, after V lost 5 bases and J lost 3 bases. CDR3 DNA sequence: TGTGCCAGCAGTCGGCTAGCGGGCTACAATGAGCAGTTCTTC. Translated, it gives CASSRLAGYNEQFF.

In its sample, this clone was seen many times. This chain links TRBV9 with TRBJ2-1; D remains ambiguous. Deletions cut 0 bases from V and 3 bases from J, with 4 bases between. CDR1 is SGDLS, CDR2 YYNGEE, per germline. This CDR3 is 13 amino acids long. As DNA, the CDR3 is TGTGCCAGCAGCGTAGGTAGCTACAATGAGCAGTTCTTC. Protein: CASSVGSYNEQFF.

This rearrangement joins TRBV29-1 to TRBJ1-2; perhaps TRBD1 as D (5 bases). The CDR3 is 12 residues long. The V end lost 7 bases, the J end lost 3 bases, and 12 bases lay between the germline ends. Germline CDR1 and CDR2: SQVTM and ANQGSEA. CDR3 amino acids: CSEQTGDYGYTF. The CDR3 DNA is TGCAGCGAGCAAACAGGAGACTATGGCTACACCTTC.

This rearrangement joins TRBV29-1 to TRBJ1-1; TRBD1 agrees at 7 bases. Trimming took 7 bases from V and 1 from J; bases not matched to a gene: 6. The CDR3 contains 13 residues. From germline, CDR1 is SQVTM and CDR2 ANQGSEA. Written as DNA, the CDR3 is TGCAGCGGACACAGGGGACAGAACACTGAAGCTTTCTTT. Translation: CSGHRGQNTEAFF.

The chain couples TRBV30 to TRBJ1-6; tentative D call: TRBD1 (5 bases). V was shortened by 0 bases and J by 10 bases, with 13 bases between the two germline ends. Per the germline V gene, CDR1 is GTSNPN and CDR2 is SVGIG (reference sequence). The CDR3 has 14 amino acids. The CDR3: CAWSVRKGRSPLHF. As DNA, the CDR3 is TGTGCCTGGAGTGTACGGAAGGGACGGTCACCCCTCCACTTT.

This clone was counted between two and nine times. V is TRBV19 and J is TRBJ1-5; maybe TRBD1 (5 bases). Per the germline V gene, CDR1 is LNHDA and CDR2 is SQIVND (reference sequence). V lost 3 bases to trimming and J lost 5 bases, with 8 bases between them. The length of the CDR3 is 13 residues. DNA of the CDR3: TGTGCCAGTAGTATCGACAGCGATCAGCCCCAGCATTTT. Protein: CASSIDSDQPQHF.

V usage is TRBV21-1 and J usage is TRBJ1-5. TRBV21-1 is an annotated pseudogene. This CDR3 spans 16 amino acids. CDR3 region: CASSTEQEGIDQPQHF. The CDR3, as DNA: TGTGCCAGCAGCACCGAACAAGAGGGTATAGATCAGCCCCAGCATTTT.

This chain connects TRBV7-2 to TRBJ2-7; D is unresolved. Trimming removed 4 bases from V and 0 bases from J, with 7 bases in between. From germline, CDR1 is SGHTA and CDR2 FQGNSA. The CDR3 loop spans 13 amino acids. The CDR3 region has the DNA TGTGCCAGCAGCTCGTCTAGCTCCTACGAGCAGTACTTC. Translation gives CASSSSSSYEQYF.

The genes are TRBV2 and TRBJ2-1; a weak D match, TRBD1 (7 bases). The germline V gene encodes CDR1 SNHLY and CDR2 FYNNEI. V lost 7 bases, J lost 8 bases, and 15 bases lay in between. The CDR3 runs 13 residues. Written as DNA, the CDR3 is TGTGCCAGCAATAGGGGGCGCGGGGATGAGCAGTTCTTC. It specifies CASNRGRGDEQFF.

As concerns this clone: This sample also contains other DNA sequences that code for the same CDR3. J is TRBJ2-7 and V is TRBV4-1; D uncertain. The V gene lost 1 base and the J gene lost 5 bases, with 12 bases spanning the gap. Germline V gene data show CDR1 as MGHRA and CDR2 as YSYEKL. The CDR3 is 14 residues long. CDR3 coding DNA: TGCGCCAGCAGCCAAGGAGCCCAATGGGACGAGCAGTACTTC. Its translation is CASSQGAQWDEQYF.

The rearrangement uses TRBV2 and TRBJ2-5; tentatively, D is TRBD2 (7 bases). Germline-derived CDR1 and CDR2 are SNHLY and FYNNEI. V lost 6 bases and J lost 2, with 19 bases in between. The CDR3 consists of 16 residues. The CDR3 region has the DNA TGTGCCAGCAGCGGCCTTGGGGGGGGCCGTCAAGAGACCCAGTACTTC. Translated, it gives CASSGLGGGRQETQYF.

Only a few counts were recorded for this clone. The chain joins TRBV6-5 to TRBJ1-2; D uncertain. The V end lost 2 bases, the J end lost 4 bases, and 8 bases lay between the germline ends. Germline lookup yields CDR1 MNHEY and CDR2 SVGAGI. The CDR3 extends over 13 amino acids. The CDR3 region has the DNA TGTGCCAGCAGTTACGGGCAGTTCTATGGCTACACCTTC. This codes for CASSYGQFYGYTF.

V gene TRBV5-4 combines with J gene TRBJ2-2, with no clear D. Deletions cut 0 bases from V and 2 bases from J, with 5 bases between. This CDR3 has 14 residues. Germline CDR1 and CDR2: SGHNT and YYREEE (reference sequence). The CDR3 loop reads CASSLALNTGELFF. In nucleotides, the CDR3 is TGTGCCAGCAGCTTGGCACTAAACACCGGGGAGCTGTTTTTT.

The chain uses TRBV7-2 and TRBJ2-3, with 12 positions matching TRBD2. CDR1 is SGHTA and CDR2 is FQGNSA in the germline V gene. With 5 bases clipped from V and 4 bases from J, the junction kept 10 bases outside the gene matches. This CDR3 has 17 amino acids. The CDR3 DNA reads as TGTGCCAGCAGCCCCGTCCTAGCGGGGGGGCTCGCAGATACGCAGTATTTT. The encoded protein is CASSPVLAGGLADTQYF.